Sequencing of this T cell receptor (beta chain) was carried out in a study of blood T cells in healthy people across ages. A sample-barcoded 5' primer and a J-beta primer mix were used in a second PCR of about 6 to 11 cycles. Via MiXCR, TCRdb re-called the 5' RACE reads, giving one row per CDR3 protein. The table lists more than 900,000 distinct CDR3 sequences, approximately 26% of them singletons. In germline, CDR1 is LNHDA, CDR2 SQIVND (reference sequence). The CDR3 contains 17 residues. Each donor gave 9 to 10 milliliters of peripheral blood. Regarding the study as a whole: Correlation between TCR beta diversity and naive T cell percentage was strong. Researchers deemed the diversity estimates from one million T cells underestimates.

This clonotype was seen only a few times. Its cognate antigen is unknown. The same specimen was also included in a second study, on T cells of mothers and their children. As reported in that work: Per child, around 2.7 million TCR beta CDR3 reads were obtained, against over 8.5 million per mother.

The TCR originated in a girl between 2 and 10 years old in good health. V and J are TRBV19 and TRBJ2-5, with a possible D match to TRBD1 (5 bases). Gene TRBJ2-1 matches the end of the DNA better, so the J call may be wrong. The specimen sequenced was blood. As DNA, the CDR3 is TGTGCCAGTTCTTTTTGGGTAGACAGACGGACCGACAATGAGCAGTTCTTC. This codes for CASSFWVDRRTDNEQFF.